These T cell receptor beta chains were read from a single sample in a study of cytomegalovirus exposure and HLA in healthy donors. This table comes from immunoSEQ multiplex PCR, and its TCRdb copy is limited to in-frame clones, with some not included. The sample comprises about 130,000 clones, approximately 84% of which are singletons, and under 4.5% rests with the top ten. The material sequenced was PBMCs. The receptors stem from a man between 18 and 35 years old in good health and CMV-seropositive. CDR3s include the opening cysteine and the closing phenylalanine or tryptophan. D genes are given only for firm matches. Size values are once, few and many counts, or a class for expanded clones, and some rows have none.

v_gene	d_gene	abundance	j_gene	len	CDR3aa	CDR3nt
TRBV6-1	TRBD1	-	TRBJ1-2	13	CASKGQVNYGYTF	TGTGCCAGCAAGGGACAGGTCAACTATGGCTACACCTTC
TRBV9	-	-	TRBJ2-1	15	CASSVSGGSNNEQFF	TGTGCCAGCAGCGTATCAGGCGGGTCAAACAATGAGCAGTTCTTC
TRBV6-5	TRBD2	-	TRBJ2-5	15	CASWLAGQKRRTQYF	TGTGCCAGTTGGTTAGCGGGGCAGAAGAGACGGACCCAGTACTTC
TRBV10-2	TRBD2	-	TRBJ2-5	15	CASSSGRGLAETQYF	TGCGCCAGCAGTTCGGGCCGGGGACTAGCTGAGACCCAGTACTTC
TRBV10-3	-	-	TRBJ1-2	12	CAISESGGGYTF	TGTGCCATCAGTGAGTCGGGGGGAGGCTACACCTTC
TRBV4-3	TRBD1	-	TRBJ1-6	18	CASSQDPQGTDENSPLHF	TGCGCCAGCAGCCAAGATCCTCAGGGGACAGACGAAAATTCACCCCTCCACTTT
TRBV6-5	TRBD2	-	TRBJ2-1	15	CASSRLAGGFNEQFF	TGTGCCAGCAGCAGACTAGCGGGAGGATTTAATGAGCAGTTCTTC
TRBV30	-	-	TRBJ1-2	13	CAWSVGAGDGYTF	TGTGCCTGGAGTGTTGGGGCAGGGGATGGCTACACCTTC
TRBV6-5	-	few	TRBJ2-3	14	CASSYSVVPDTQYF	TGTGCCAGCAGTTACAGTGTAGTTCCAGATACGCAGTATTTT
TRBV6-5	-	-	TRBJ1-2	14	CASSYSTGTSGYTF	TGTGCCAGCAGTTACTCCACAGGGACAAGTGGCTACACCTTC
TRBV10-2	TRBD1	-	TRBJ1-1	20	CASRDSSAGTGPLWNTEAFF	TGCGCCAGCAGAGATTCGAGCGCCGGGACAGGCCCTTTATGGAACACTGAAGCTTTCTTT
TRBV5-6	TRBD1	-	TRBJ1-5	15	CASSMGQGLNQPQHF	TGTGCCAGCAGCATGGGACAGGGATTGAATCAGCCCCAGCATTTT
TRBV7-2	TRBD1	-	TRBJ1-6	16	CASSSVGTATNSPLHF	TGTGCCAGCAGCTCGGTAGGGACAGCTACTAATTCACCCCTCCACTTT
TRBV19	-	-	TRBJ2-7	13	CATQRVGDYEQYF	TGTGCCACACAGAGGGTGGGAGACTACGAGCAGTACTTC
TRBV5-6	TRBD1	-	TRBJ1-2	15	CASSFYDRESYGYTF	TGTGCCAGCAGCTTCTACGACAGGGAGAGCTATGGCTACACCTTC
TRBV30	-	-	TRBJ2-2	12	CAWSMQNGELFF	TGTGCCTGGAGTATGCAGAACGGGGAGCTGTTTTTT
TRBV27	-	few	TRBJ2-3	16	CASSHTTGASTDTQYF	TGTGCCAGCAGTCACACGACAGGAGCAAGCACAGATACGCAGTATTTT
TRBV10-1	-	-	TRBJ2-7	13	CASSETGFDEQYF	TGCGCCAGCAGCGAGACAGGTTTTGACGAGCAGTACTTC
TRBV5-1	TRBD2	-	TRBJ2-3	14	CASRQREHKGTQYF	TGCGCCAGTAGACAGCGGGAGCATAAGGGCACGCAGTATTTT
TRBV5-6	-	-	TRBJ1-2	14	CASSFGTSSYGYTF	TGTGCCAGCAGCTTCGGGACATCCAGCTATGGCTACACCTTC
TRBV29-1	-	once	TRBJ1-1	13	CSVVTGMNTEAFF	TGCAGCGTTGTAACCGGGATGAACACTGAAGCTTTCTTT
TRBV7-6	-	-	TRBJ1-3	17	CASSLQPNRISGNTIYF	TGTGCCAGCAGCTTACAGCCGAACAGAATCTCTGGAAACACCATATATTTT
TRBV25-1	TRBD1	-	TRBJ1-2	14	CASSANDRDYGYTF	TGTGCCAGCAGTGCAAACGACAGGGACTATGGCTACACCTTC
TRBV4-1	TRBD2	-	TRBJ2-7	16	CASSQDVTSGYYEQYF	TGCGCCAGCAGCCAAGACGTAACTAGCGGATACTACGAGCAGTATTTC
TRBV7-8	-	-	TRBJ1-4	18	CASSLGISRDSTNEKLFF	TGTGCCAGCAGCTTAGGGATTTCCAGGGATTCAACTAATGAAAAACTGTTTTTT
TRBV6-6	TRBD1	-	TRBJ1-2	16	CASSHQPGQGRKSYTF	TGTGCCAGCAGCCATCAGCCGGGACAGGGGAGAAAGTCCTACACCTTC
TRBV19	TRBD1	-	TRBJ2-1	15	CASSYPGTDNNEQFF	TGTGCCAGTAGTTACCCCGGGACAGATAACAATGAGCAGTTCTTC
TRBV7-9	-	once	TRBJ1-3	15	CSSRQGPVSGNTIYF	TGTTCCAGCCGTCAGGGCCCAGTCTCTGGAAACACCATATATTTT
TRBV2	TRBD1	-	TRBJ1-2	15	CARYYRDRAFYGYTF	TGTGCCAGATACTACCGGGACAGGGCGTTCTATGGCTACACCTTC
TRBV11-2	-	-	TRBJ2-7	16	CASSLDGATSHYEQYF	TGTGCCAGCAGCTTAGATGGTGCCACTAGCCATTACGAGCAGTACTTC
TRBV27	-	-	TRBJ2-1	14	CASSFGTSYNEQFF	TGTGCCAGCAGTTTCGGGACATCGTACAATGAGCAGTTCTTC
TRBV7-2	TRBD2	-	TRBJ2-7	14	CASSLVAGGGEQYF	TGTGCCAGCAGCTTAGTAGCGGGAGGAGGCGAGCAGTACTTC
TRBV4-3	-	few	TRBJ1-1	19	CASSQDMSVDGGDDTEAFF	TGCGCCAGCAGCCAAGATATGTCCGTAGACGGGGGGGACGACACTGAAGCTTTCTTT
TRBV19	-	-	TRBJ1-5	14	CASSIPDSSQPQHF	TGTGCCAGTAGTATTCCCGACAGCAGTCAGCCCCAGCATTTT
TRBV7-8	-	-	TRBJ2-2	18	CASSHRRRGLQNTGELFF	TGTGCCAGCAGCCACCGACGTCGAGGCCTCCAGAACACCGGGGAGCTGTTTTTT
TRBV28	-	-	TRBJ1-6	13	CASDNLFNSPLHF	TGTGCTTCCGACAATCTATTTAATTCACCCCTCCACTTT
TRBV4-1	TRBD2	-	TRBJ2-1	15	CASSQTSGTYNEQFF	TGCGCCAGCAGCCAAACTAGCGGTACCTACAATGAGCAGTTCTTC
TRBV10-3	-	-	TRBJ1-5	15	CAISESQDPGEPQHF	TGTGCCATCAGTGAGTCCCAAGACCCCGGGGAGCCCCAGCATTTT
TRBV7-9	TRBD1	-	TRBJ2-3	18	CASSLAHRDRDFTDTQYF	TGTGCCAGCAGCTTAGCGCACCGGGACAGGGACTTCACAGATACGCAGTATTTT
TRBV10-3	-	-	TRBJ2-5	15	CAISPLLGEQETQYF	TGTGCCATCAGCCCTCTCCTTGGGGAGCAAGAGACCCAGTACTTC
TRBV5-6	-	few	TRBJ1-2	13	CASSTGGDYGYTF	TGTGCCAGCAGCACGGGGGGGGACTATGGCTACACCTTC
TRBV7-9	TRBD2	-	TRBJ2-1	14	CASSWTGGANEQFF	TGTGCCAGCAGCTGGACCGGGGGGGCCAATGAGCAGTTCTTC
TRBV29-1	-	-	TRBJ2-7	11	CSVGDIYEQYF	TGCAGCGTTGGGGACATATACGAGCAGTACTTC
TRBV5-4	TRBD1	-	TRBJ1-1	17	CASSPGQVGAGNTEAFF	TGTGCCAGCAGCCCCGGACAGGTCGGGGCTGGGAACACTGAAGCTTTCTTT
TRBV6-5	-	few	TRBJ2-7	14	CASRADRSSYEQYF	TGTGCCAGCAGGGCCGACAGGAGCTCCTACGAGCAGTACTTC
TRBV19	-	-	TRBJ2-7	14	CASSPTSIAYEQYF	TGTGCCAGTAGCCCAACTAGCATCGCCTACGAGCAGTACTTC